The clone carrying this T cell receptor (beta chain) has ten or more counts. These data belong to a study of blood T cell repertoires in COVID-19. The wider study: Nucleic acid was either cDNA or gDNA, and it came from T cells, B-cell-depleted T cells, or PBMCs.

The protocol was immunoSEQ multiplex PCR, while the TCRdb copy is restricted to in-frame clones and leaves out a portion. This sample carries some 50,000 clones, roughly 82% of them seen once, and the ten largest clones take roughly 7.3%. V gave up 1 base and J gave up 7 bases; unmatched junction bases: 1. Germline V CDR1 and CDR2: SEHNR, FQNEAQ (reference sequence). The CDR3 sequence is 13 residues long. The TCR sequence derives from a man in his forties or fifties with acute or convalescent COVID-19. The rearrangement links TRBV7-9 to TRBJ1-2; the match to TRBD1 covers 9 bases. The sample taken for sequencing was peripheral blood. Here the CDR3 DNA reads TGTGCCAGCAGCTTAGGGGACAGGGCTGGCTACACCTTC. It codes for CASSLGDRAGYTF. Full variable domain (outside the CDR3, taken from reference TRBV7-9 and TRBJ1-2): DTGVSQNPRHKITKRGQNVTFRCDPISEHNRLYWYRQTLGQGPEFLTYFQNEAQLEKSRLLSDRFSAERPKGSFSTLEIQRTEQGDSAMYLCASSLGDRAGYTFGSGTRLTVV.